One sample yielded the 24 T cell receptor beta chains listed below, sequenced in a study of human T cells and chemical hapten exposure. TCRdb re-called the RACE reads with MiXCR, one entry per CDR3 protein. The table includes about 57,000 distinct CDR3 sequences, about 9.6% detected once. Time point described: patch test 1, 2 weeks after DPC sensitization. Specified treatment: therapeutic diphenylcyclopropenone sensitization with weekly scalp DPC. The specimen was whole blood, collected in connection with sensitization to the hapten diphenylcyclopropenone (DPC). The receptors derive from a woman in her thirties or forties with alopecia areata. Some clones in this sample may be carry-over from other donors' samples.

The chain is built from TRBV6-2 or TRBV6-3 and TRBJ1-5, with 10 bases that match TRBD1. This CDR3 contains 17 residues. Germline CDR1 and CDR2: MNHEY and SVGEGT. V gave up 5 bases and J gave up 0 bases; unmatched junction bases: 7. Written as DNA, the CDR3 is TGTGCCAGCAGTCGGACAGGGGGTTTCCTTAGCAATCAGCCCCAGCATTTT. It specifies CASSRTGGFLSNQPQHF.

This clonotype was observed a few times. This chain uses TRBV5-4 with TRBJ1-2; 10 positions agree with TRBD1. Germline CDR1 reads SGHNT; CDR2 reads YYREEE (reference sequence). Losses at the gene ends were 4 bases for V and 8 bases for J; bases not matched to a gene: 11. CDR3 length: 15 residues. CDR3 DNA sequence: TGTGCCAGCAGCCTGTATGGGACAGGGGAAGGCGGCTACACCTTC. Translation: CASSLYGTGEGGYTF.

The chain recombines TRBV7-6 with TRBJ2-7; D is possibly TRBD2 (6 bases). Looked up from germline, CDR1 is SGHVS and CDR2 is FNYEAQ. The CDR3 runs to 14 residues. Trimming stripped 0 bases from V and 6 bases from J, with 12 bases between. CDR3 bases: TGTGCCAGCAGCTTAGCGTGGGGCGGGGTCGAGCAGTACTTC. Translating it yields CASSLAWGGVEQYF.

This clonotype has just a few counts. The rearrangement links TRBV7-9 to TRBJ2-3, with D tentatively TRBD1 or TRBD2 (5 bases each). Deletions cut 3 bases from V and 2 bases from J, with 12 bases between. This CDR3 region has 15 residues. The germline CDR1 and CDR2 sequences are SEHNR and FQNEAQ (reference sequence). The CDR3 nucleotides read TGTGCCAGCAGCTTTTTGAAGGGACCCACAGATACGCAGTATTTT. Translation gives CASSFLKGPTDTQYF.

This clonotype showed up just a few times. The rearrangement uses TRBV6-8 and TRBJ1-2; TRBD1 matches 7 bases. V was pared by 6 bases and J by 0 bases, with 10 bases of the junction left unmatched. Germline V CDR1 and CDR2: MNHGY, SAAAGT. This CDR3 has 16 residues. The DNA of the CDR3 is TGTGCCAGCAGAAATTGGTCAGGGGGACCTAACTATGGCTACACCTTC. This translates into CASRNWSGGPNYGYTF.

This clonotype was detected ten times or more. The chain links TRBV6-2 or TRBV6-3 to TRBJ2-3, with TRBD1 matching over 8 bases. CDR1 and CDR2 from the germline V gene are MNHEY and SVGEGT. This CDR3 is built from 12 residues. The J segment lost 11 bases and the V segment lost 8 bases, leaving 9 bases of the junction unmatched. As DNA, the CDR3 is TGTGCCAGCCGCCATCAGGGGGCTCAGCAGTATTTT. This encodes CASRHQGAQQYF.

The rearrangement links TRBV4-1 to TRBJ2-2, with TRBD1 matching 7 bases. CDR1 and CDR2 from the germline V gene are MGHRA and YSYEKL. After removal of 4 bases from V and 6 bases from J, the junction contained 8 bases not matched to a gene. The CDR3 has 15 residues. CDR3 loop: CASSLMTGSAGELFF. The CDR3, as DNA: TGCGCCAGCAGCCTTATGACAGGGAGCGCCGGGGAGCTGTTTTTT.

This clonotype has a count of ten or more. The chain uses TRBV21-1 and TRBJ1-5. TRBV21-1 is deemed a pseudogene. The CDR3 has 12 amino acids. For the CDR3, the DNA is TGTGCCAGCAGCAGAGGTGCGAAGCCCCAGCATTTT. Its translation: CASSRGAKPQHF.

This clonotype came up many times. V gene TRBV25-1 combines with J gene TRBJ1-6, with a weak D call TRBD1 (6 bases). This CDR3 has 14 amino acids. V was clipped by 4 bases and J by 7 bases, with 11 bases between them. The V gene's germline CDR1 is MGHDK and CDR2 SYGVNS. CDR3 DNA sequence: TGTGCCAGCAGTGTACAGGGTAGAAATTCACCCCTCCACTTT. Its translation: CASSVQGRNSPLHF.

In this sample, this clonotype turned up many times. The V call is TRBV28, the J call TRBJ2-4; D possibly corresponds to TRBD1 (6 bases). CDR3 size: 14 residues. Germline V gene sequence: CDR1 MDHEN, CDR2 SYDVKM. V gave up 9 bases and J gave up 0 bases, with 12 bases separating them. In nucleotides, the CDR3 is TGTGCCAGTGGACAGCTCCTAGCCAAAAACATTCAGTACTTC. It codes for CASGQLLAKNIQYF.

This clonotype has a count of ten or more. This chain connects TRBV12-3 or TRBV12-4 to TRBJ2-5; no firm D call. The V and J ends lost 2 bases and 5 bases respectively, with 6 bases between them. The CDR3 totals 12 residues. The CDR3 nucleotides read TGTGCCAGCAGTTTACGTCCGGAGACCCAGTACTTC. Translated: CASSLRPETQYF.

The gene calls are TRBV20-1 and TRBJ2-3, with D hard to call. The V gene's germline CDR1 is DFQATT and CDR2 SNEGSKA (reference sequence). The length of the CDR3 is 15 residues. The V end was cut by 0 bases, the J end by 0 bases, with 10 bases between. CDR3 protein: CSAREADSSTDTQYF. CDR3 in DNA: TGCAGTGCTAGAGAGGCAGACTCCAGCACAGATACGCAGTATTTT.

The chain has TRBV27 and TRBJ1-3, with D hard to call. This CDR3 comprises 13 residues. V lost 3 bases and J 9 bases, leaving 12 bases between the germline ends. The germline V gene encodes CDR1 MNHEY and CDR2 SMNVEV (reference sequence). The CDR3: CASSFKGGGTIYF. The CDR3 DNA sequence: TGTGCCAGCAGTTTTAAGGGCGGAGGCACCATATATTTT.

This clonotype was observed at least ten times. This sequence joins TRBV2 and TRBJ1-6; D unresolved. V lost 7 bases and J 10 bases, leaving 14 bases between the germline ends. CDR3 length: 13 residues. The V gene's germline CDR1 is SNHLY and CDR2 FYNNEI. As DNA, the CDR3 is TGTGCCAGCATCGGACCCACCCCGTCACCCCTCCACTTT. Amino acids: CASIGPTPSPLHF.

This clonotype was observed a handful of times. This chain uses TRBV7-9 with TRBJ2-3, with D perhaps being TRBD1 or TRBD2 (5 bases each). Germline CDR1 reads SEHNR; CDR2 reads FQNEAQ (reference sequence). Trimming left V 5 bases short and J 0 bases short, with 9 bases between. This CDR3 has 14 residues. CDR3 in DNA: TGTGCCAGCAGCCTGGGGGACAGCACAGATACGCAGTATTTT. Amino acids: CASSLGDSTDTQYF.

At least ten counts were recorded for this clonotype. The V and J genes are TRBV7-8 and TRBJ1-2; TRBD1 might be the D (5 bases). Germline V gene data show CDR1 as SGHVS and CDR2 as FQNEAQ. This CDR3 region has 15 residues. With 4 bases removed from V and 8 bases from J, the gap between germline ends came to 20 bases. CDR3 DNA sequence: TGTGCCAGCAGCTCCGGGGCCGAGGCATATCAGGGCTACACCTTC. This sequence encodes CASSSGAEAYQGYTF.

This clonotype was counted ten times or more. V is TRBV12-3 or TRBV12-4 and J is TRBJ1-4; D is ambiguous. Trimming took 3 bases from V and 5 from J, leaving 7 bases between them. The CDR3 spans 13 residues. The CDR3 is CASSFRTNEKLFF. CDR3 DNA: TGTGCCAGCAGTTTCCGTACAAATGAAAAACTGTTTTTT.

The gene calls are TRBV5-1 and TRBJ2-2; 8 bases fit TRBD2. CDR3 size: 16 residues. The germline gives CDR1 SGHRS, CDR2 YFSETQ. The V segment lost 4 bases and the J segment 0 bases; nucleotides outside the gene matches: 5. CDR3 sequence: CASSPSGGSNTGELFF. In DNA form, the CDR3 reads TGCGCCAGCAGCCCTTCGGGGGGGTCGAACACCGGGGAGCTGTTTTTT.

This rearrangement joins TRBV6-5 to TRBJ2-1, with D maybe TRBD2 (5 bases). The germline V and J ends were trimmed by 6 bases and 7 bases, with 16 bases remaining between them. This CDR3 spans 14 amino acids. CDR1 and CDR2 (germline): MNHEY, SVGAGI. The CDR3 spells CASRSGGWVNEQFF. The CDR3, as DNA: TGTGCCAGCAGATCCGGCGGGTGGGTAAATGAGCAGTTCTTC.

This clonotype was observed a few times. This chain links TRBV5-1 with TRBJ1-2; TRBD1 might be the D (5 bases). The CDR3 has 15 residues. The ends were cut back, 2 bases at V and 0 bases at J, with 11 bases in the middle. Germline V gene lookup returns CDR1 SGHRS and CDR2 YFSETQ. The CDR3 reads CASSFLGQANYGYTF. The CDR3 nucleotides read TGCGCCAGCAGCTTTCTGGGGCAAGCTAACTATGGCTACACCTTC. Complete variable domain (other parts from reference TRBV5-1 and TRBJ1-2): KAGVTQTPRYLIKTRGQQVTLSCSPISGHRSVSWYQQTPGQGLQFLFEYFSETQRNKGNFPGRFSGRQFSNSRSEMNVSTLELGDSALYLCASSFLGQANYGYTFGSGTRLTVV.

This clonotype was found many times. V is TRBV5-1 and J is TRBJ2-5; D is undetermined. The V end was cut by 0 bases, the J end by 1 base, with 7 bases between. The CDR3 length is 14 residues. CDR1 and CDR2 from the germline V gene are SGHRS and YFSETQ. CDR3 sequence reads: CASSLAAGQETQYF. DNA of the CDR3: TGCGCCAGCAGCTTGGCGGCAGGCCAAGAGACCCAGTACTTC. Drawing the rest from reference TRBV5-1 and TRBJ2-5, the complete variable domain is KAGVTQTPRYLIKTRGQQVTLSCSPISGHRSVSWYQQTPGQGLQFLFEYFSETQRNKGNFPGRFSGRQFSNSRSEMNVSTLELGDSALYLCASSLAAGQETQYFGPGTRLLVL.

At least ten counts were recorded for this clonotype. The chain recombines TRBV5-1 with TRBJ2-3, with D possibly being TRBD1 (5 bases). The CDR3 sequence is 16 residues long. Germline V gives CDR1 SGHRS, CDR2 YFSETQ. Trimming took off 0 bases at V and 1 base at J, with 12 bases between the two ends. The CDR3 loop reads CASSLDGHGRTDTQYF. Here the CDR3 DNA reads TGCGCCAGCAGCTTGGATGGACACGGTCGCACAGATACGCAGTATTTT.

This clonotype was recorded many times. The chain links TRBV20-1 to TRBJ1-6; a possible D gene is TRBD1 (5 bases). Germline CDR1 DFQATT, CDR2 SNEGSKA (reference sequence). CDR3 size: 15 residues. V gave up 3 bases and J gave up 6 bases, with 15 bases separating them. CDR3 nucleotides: TGCAGTGCTAGGCCAACGACAGAGCCTAATTCACCCCTCCACTTT. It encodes CSARPTTEPNSPLHF.

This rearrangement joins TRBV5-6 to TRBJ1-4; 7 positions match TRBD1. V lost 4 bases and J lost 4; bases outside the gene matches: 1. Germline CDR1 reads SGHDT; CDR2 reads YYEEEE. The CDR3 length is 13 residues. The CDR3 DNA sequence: TGTGCCAGCAGCGGGGACAGTAATGAAAAACTGTTTTTT. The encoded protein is CASSGDSNEKLFF.